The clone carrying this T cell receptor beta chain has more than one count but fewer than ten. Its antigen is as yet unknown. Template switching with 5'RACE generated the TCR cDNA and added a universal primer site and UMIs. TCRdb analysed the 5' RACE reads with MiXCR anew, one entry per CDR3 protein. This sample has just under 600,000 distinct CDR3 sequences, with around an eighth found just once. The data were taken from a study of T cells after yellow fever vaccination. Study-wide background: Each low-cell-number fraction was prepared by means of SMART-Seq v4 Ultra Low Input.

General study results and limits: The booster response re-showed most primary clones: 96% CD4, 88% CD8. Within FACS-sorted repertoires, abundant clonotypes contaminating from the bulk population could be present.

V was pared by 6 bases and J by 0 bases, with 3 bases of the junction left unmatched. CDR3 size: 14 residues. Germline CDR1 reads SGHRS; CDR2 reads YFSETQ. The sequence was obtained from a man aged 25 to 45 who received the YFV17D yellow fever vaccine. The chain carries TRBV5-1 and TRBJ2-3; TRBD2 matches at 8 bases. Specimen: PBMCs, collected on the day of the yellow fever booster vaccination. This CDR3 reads CASNPSGSTDTQYF. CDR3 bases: TGCGCCAGCAATCCTAGCGGGAGCACAGATACGCAGTATTTT.